This TCR beta chain was sequenced during a study of cytomegalovirus exposure and HLA in healthy donors. PCR was performed using 60 Vbeta and 13 Jbeta primers. Method: immunoSEQ multiplex PCR; TCRdb's copy keeps in-frame clones and lacks some. The data show over 150,000 clones, with approximately 82% seen just once and approximately 8% held by the top ten. Study-level points and caveats: The majority of CMV-associated TCR beta chains were reported as apparently HLA-restricted in a later analysis.

This clone was observed a few times. Its antigen is unidentified. Specimen: PBMCs. This clonotype was obtained from a male donor in good health and CMV-seropositive.

The chain's CDR3 is CASSPREGAGNQPQHF. The CDR3 DNA sequence: TGTGCCAGCAGCCCAAGAGAAGGGGCCGGCAATCAGCCCCAGCATTTT. The V gene is TRBV7-2, the J gene TRBJ1-5; a possible D gene is TRBD1 (5 bases). V was shortened by 5 bases and J by 2 bases, with 16 bases between the two germline ends. Germline-derived CDR1 and CDR2 are SGHTA and FQGNSA. The CDR3 spans 16 residues.